The 29 T cell receptor beta chains in this list originate from one sample, sequenced in a study of Ad26.COV2.S vaccination and SARS-CoV-2 variants. Treatment here: approximately 18 received Ad26.COV2.S at low or high dose, single or two shots; 5 received placebo; per-sample allocation not given. Specimen acquisition occurred on day 63 following the initial vaccine or placebo injection. The assay was immunoSEQ multiplex PCR, and TCRdb's table has in-frame clones only and misses some. The sample yields around 450,000 clones, roughly 88% seen once. Sequenced material: peripheral blood, taken in a trial of Ad26.COV2.S vaccine versus placebo. The origin of the receptors is a person aged 18-60 years who received the Ad26.COV2.S COVID-19 vaccine or a placebo.

For this clone: The junction does not match germline at one end; this may be a read error. V and J are TRBV9 and TRBJ2-7; D perhaps matches TRBD1 (6 bases). This CDR3 contains 12 residues. CDR1 is SGDLS and CDR2 is YYNGEE in the germline V gene. CDR3 DNA sequence: TGTGCCAGCAGCTCTCTGACCGGGACAAGTCACTTC. Encoded protein: CASSSLTGTSHF. Full variable domain (outside the CDR3, taken from reference TRBV9 and TRBJ2-7): DSGVTQTPKHLITATGQRVTLRCSPRSGDLSVYWYQQSLDQGLQFLIQYYNGEERAKGNILERFSAQQFPDLHSELNLSSLELGDSALYFCASSSLTGTSHFGPGTRLTVT.

The rearrangement joins TRBV14 to TRBJ2-5, with D possibly called TRBD1 or TRBD2 (5 bases each). Between the trimmed V and J ends, which lost 4 bases and 5 bases, there was a span of 14 bases. The CDR3 covers 14 residues. CDR1 and CDR2 (germline): SGHDN, FVKESK. The CDR3 DNA is TGTGCCAGCAGCCCCTGGGGAAGGGACGAGACCCAGTACTTC. It specifies CASSPWGRDETQYF.

This rearrangement joins TRBV29-1 to TRBJ2-3, with D maybe TRBD1 (5 bases). The CDR3 is 19 residues long. Looked up from germline, CDR1 is SQVTM and CDR2 is ANQGSEA. The V end lost 4 bases, the J end lost 0 bases, and 26 bases lay between the germline ends. CDR3 loop: CSVVVAGKPSSTSTDTQYF. The CDR3, as DNA: TGCAGCGTTGTCGTTGCAGGGAAGCCATCGAGTACTAGCACAGATACGCAGTATTTT.

This clone was detected only once. One junction end does not reproduce the germline sequence, and a read error may be involved. The gene calls are TRBV9 and TRBJ1-2, with D perhaps matching TRBD1 (5 bases). The CDR3 sequence is 15 residues long. Germline V gene sequence: CDR1 SGDLS, CDR2 YYNGEE. CDR3 in DNA: TGTGCCAGCAACGTAGATCCCCGGGACTCGTATGGCTACACCTTC. It codes for CASNVDPRDSYGYTF.

This chain connects TRBV12-3 or TRBV12-4 to TRBJ1-4, with 7 bases matching TRBD1. The CDR3 runs 13 residues. The junction had 3 bases not matched to a gene; V was cut back by 6 bases and J by 5 bases. This CDR3 reads CASSDRENEKLFF. The CDR3 coding sequence is TGTGCCAGCAGCGACAGGGAGAATGAAAAACTGTTTTTT.

V and J are TRBV10-3 and TRBJ2-7; 7 bases map to TRBD2. The length of the CDR3 is 15 residues. After removal of 0 bases from V and 5 bases from J, the junction contained 7 bases not matched to a gene. Germline V CDR1 and CDR2: ENHRY, SYGVKD. CDR3 sequence reads: CAISESGGLLDEQYF. In nucleotides, the CDR3 is TGTGCCATCAGTGAGTCGGGAGGGCTCCTGGACGAGCAGTACTTC.

Only one count was recorded for this clone. This chain uses TRBV11-2 with TRBJ2-1; 13 nucleotides line up with TRBD2. Germline CDR1 is SGHAT and CDR2 is FQNNGV. With 5 bases clipped from V and 5 bases from J, the junction kept 9 bases outside the gene matches. The CDR3 runs to 17 residues. The CDR3 sequence: CASSARLAGGYNNEQFF. The CDR3 nucleotides are TGTGCCAGCAGCGCCCGACTAGCGGGGGGCTACAACAATGAGCAGTTCTTC.

A few counts support this clone. The chain joins TRBV9 to TRBJ1-2, with a possible D match to TRBD1 (5 bases). This CDR3 has 16 amino acids. V was shortened by 6 bases and J by 0 bases, with 18 bases between the two germline ends. Germline CDR1 SGDLS, CDR2 YYNGEE. The chain's CDR3 is CASTKGREGPNYGYTF. In DNA, the CDR3 is TGTGCCAGCACGAAGGGTAGGGAGGGGCCTAACTATGGCTACACCTTC.

This chain links TRBV24-1 with TRBJ1-5; 9 bases are a match to TRBD1. Germline CDR1 reads KGHDR; CDR2 reads SFDVKD. The trim removed 3 bases at V and 7 bases at J, leaving 6 bases unmatched. The CDR3 is 15 residues long. The CDR3 loop is CATSDTGTGRQPQHF. DNA of the CDR3: TGTGCCACCAGTGATACCGGGACAGGGAGGCAGCCCCAGCATTTT.

This clone was observed a single time. The chain couples TRBV6-5 to TRBJ2-7, with TRBD1 matching over 8 bases. Germline CDR1 is MNHEY and CDR2 is SVGAGI. This CDR3 has 14 residues. V lost 6 bases to trimming and J lost 0 bases; unmatched junction nucleotides: 4. CDR3 nucleotides: TGTGCCAGCAGCCGGGACAGGATCTCCTACGAGCAGTACTTC. Translation gives CASSRDRISYEQYF.

The chain combines TRBV18 with TRBJ1-2, with a possible D match to TRBD1 (5 bases). The V and J ends lost 4 bases and 2 bases respectively, with 8 bases between them. Germline V CDR1 and CDR2: KGHSH, LQKENI. The CDR3 is 13 amino acids. As DNA, the CDR3 is TGTGCCAGCTCACTCCGGGGCAACTATGGCTACACCTTC. Translating it yields CASSLRGNYGYTF.

The rearrangement joins TRBV9 to TRBJ2-3; 14 positions match TRBD2. This CDR3 is built from 17 residues. The V and J ends lost 4 bases and 2 bases, in that order; junction bases with no gene match: 6. The germline CDR1 and CDR2 sequences are SGDLS and YYNGEE. This CDR3 is CASSLGTSGGPTDTQYF. CDR3 DNA sequence: TGTGCCAGCAGCCTCGGGACTAGCGGGGGACCCACAGATACGCAGTATTTT.

Only a few counts were recorded for this clone. The chain combines TRBV6-4 with TRBJ2-7; 7 nucleotides agree with TRBD1. This CDR3 comprises 14 residues. V trimming: 3 bases; J trimming: 3 bases; junction bases outside the gene matches: 5. The germline V gene has CDR1 MRHNA and CDR2 SNTAGT. The CDR3 is CASSESAGGYEQYF. As DNA, the CDR3 is TGTGCCAGCAGTGAATCTGCAGGGGGCTACGAGCAGTACTTC.

The genes are TRBV15 and TRBJ1-4, with D hard to call. Germline V lookup: CDR1 LNHNV, CDR2 YYDKDF (reference sequence). Trimming pared 0 bases from V and 0 bases from J, leaving 14 bases between. The CDR3 totals 18 residues. In nucleotides, the CDR3 is TGTGCCACCAGCAGAGATCCTTTAAGTTCTGCAACTAATGAAAAACTGTTTTTT. Translation: CATSRDPLSSATNEKLFF. Drawing the rest from reference TRBV15 and TRBJ1-4, the complete variable domain is DAMVIQNPRYQVTQFGKPVTLSCSQTLNHNVMYWYQQKSSQAPKLLFHYYDKDFNNEADTPDNFQSRRPNTSFCFLDIRSPGLGDTAMYLCATSRDPLSSATNEKLFFGSGTQLSVL.

J is TRBJ2-5 and V is TRBV4-3; no clear D. The germline gives CDR1 LGHNA, CDR2 YSLEER. There are 15 residues in the CDR3. Trimming left V 4 bases short and J 4 bases short, with 16 bases between. The CDR3 DNA follows: TGCGCCAGCAGCCTCATGCACCCTCGAGCAGAGACCCAGTACTTC. Translation: CASSLMHPRAETQYF.

This sequence joins TRBV7-9 and TRBJ1-2, with a possible D match to TRBD1 (6 bases). The CDR3 sequence is 14 residues long. Germline V gene lookup returns CDR1 SEHNR and CDR2 FQNEAQ (reference sequence). The ends were cut back, 1 base at V and 3 bases at J, with 9 bases in the middle. CDR3 in amino acids: CASSLGYRDYGYTF. CDR3 nucleotides: TGTGCCAGCAGCTTAGGGTACAGGGACTATGGCTACACCTTC. The full variable domain, rest sourced from reference TRBV7-9 and TRBJ1-2, is DTGVSQNPRHKITKRGQNVTFRCDPISEHNRLYWYRQTLGQGPEFLTYFQNEAQLEKSRLLSDRFSAERPKGSFSTLEIQRTEQGDSAMYLCASSLGYRDYGYTFGSGTRLTVV.

The V call is TRBV6-1, the J call TRBJ1-2; D is ambiguous. The CDR3 length is 16 residues. Trimming shortened V by 4 bases and J by 4 bases, and 19 bases separated the two germline ends. Germline values: CDR1 MNHNS, CDR2 SASEGT. The chain's CDR3 is CASSVRRPINLYGYTF. The CDR3 DNA follows: TGTGCCAGCAGTGTCCGACGTCCTATAAACCTCTATGGCTACACCTTC.

This chain links TRBV27 with TRBJ1-2; TRBD1 agrees at 7 bases. The CDR3 totals 17 residues. Unmatched junction bases numbered 12, after V lost 0 bases and J lost 5 bases. Germline values: CDR1 MNHEY, CDR2 SMNVEV (reference sequence). CDR3: CASSLSSRDSFIYGYTF. In nucleotides, the CDR3 is TGTGCCAGCAGTTTATCATCCCGGGACAGCTTCATATATGGCTACACCTTC.

In DNA form, the CDR3 reads TGTGCCAGCGTGGGGGATACAAACGAGCAGTACTTC. It encodes CASVGDTNEQYF. The V call is TRBV6-5, the J call TRBJ2-7; D may correspond to TRBD1 or TRBD2 (5 bases each). The V and J ends lost 8 bases and 5 bases respectively, with 13 bases between them. This CDR3 has 12 residues. CDR1 is MNHEY, CDR2 SVGAGI, per germline.

CDR3 region: CASSERGRGFANTGELFF. Written as DNA, the CDR3 is TGTGCCAGCAGTGAACGGGGCAGGGGGTTCGCGAACACCGGGGAGCTGTTTTTT. This chain connects TRBV2 to TRBJ2-2, with 7 bases identical to TRBD1. The CDR3 extends over 18 amino acids. CDR1 and CDR2 from the germline V gene are SNHLY and FYNNEI. The ends lost 2 bases at V and 0 bases at J; junction bases unmatched: 9.

The genes are TRBV19 and TRBJ1-3; D uncertain. The CDR3 spans 13 residues. V lost 4 bases, J lost 6 bases, and 10 bases lay in between. The germline CDR1 and CDR2 sequences are LNHDA and SQIVND (reference sequence). DNA of the CDR3: TGTGCCAGTAGTAAGGATTGGGAAAACACCATATATTTT. It specifies CASSKDWENTIYF.

This clone was recorded once. The CDR3 DNA follows: TGCAGCGTTGAAGAGGGTGGGGGCCCCTACGAGCAGTACTTC. It is translated as CSVEEGGGPYEQYF. The chain is built from TRBV29-1 and TRBJ2-7; D may be TRBD1 (6 bases). V shed 0 bases and J shed 2 bases, with 11 bases lying between them. The CDR3 runs 14 residues. Germline CDR1 SQVTM, CDR2 ANQGSEA.

The chain employs TRBV19 and TRBJ1-6; D is unclear. This CDR3 contains 13 residues. The V end lost 5 bases, the J end lost 8 bases, and 10 bases lay between the germline ends. Germline V CDR1 and CDR2: LNHDA, SQIVND (reference sequence). In nucleotides, the CDR3 is TGTGCCAGTAGTGAGGGTTGGGATTCACCCCTCCACTTT. Translating it yields CASSEGWDSPLHF.

This clone has more than one count but fewer than ten. The J gene is TRBJ1-5, the V gene TRBV7-2, with D perhaps TRBD1 (6 bases). The CDR3 is 15 amino acids. Germline V gene sequence: CDR1 SGHTA, CDR2 FQGNSA. V was cut by 8 bases and J by 3 bases, with 17 bases left in between. CDR3 DNA: TGTGCCAGCCGCCTCTCCCGGGACAACAATCAGCCCCAGCATTTT. Amino acids: CASRLSRDNNQPQHF.

The chain combines TRBV30 with TRBJ1-1, with D uncertain. This CDR3 is 11 amino acids long. Germline V gives CDR1 GTSNPN, CDR2 SVGIG (reference sequence). Trimming cost V 8 bases and J 4 bases, with 11 bases left between them. The CDR3 DNA follows: TGTGCCCTATCGGTGCCCACTGAAGCTTTCTTT. Encoded protein: CALSVPTEAFF.

The chain carries TRBV9 and TRBJ1-4, with D tentatively TRBD1 (5 bases). V lost 0 bases and J 4 bases, leaving 16 bases between the germline ends. This CDR3 has 17 amino acids. In germline, CDR1 is SGDLS, CDR2 YYNGEE. The CDR3 bases are TGTGCCAGCAGCGTAGATTCTTTAGGGCAGGGTAATGAAAAACTGTTTTTT. Encoded protein: CASSVDSLGQGNEKLFF.

In this sample, this clone turned up a few times. The V gene is TRBV6-5, the J gene TRBJ1-4, with a tentative D call TRBD1 (5 bases). Deletions cut 5 bases from V and 7 bases from J, with 14 bases between. This CDR3 is 14 amino acids long. CDR1 MNHEY and CDR2 SVGAGI come from the germline V gene. The chain's CDR3 is CASSLTGGVEKLFF. CDR3 bases: TGTGCCAGCAGTCTGACGGGGGGTGTTGAAAAACTGTTTTTT.

The V gene is TRBV19, the J gene TRBJ1-3; D ambiguous. The ends were cut back, 5 bases at V and 0 bases at J, with 11 bases in the middle. Germline lookup yields CDR1 LNHDA and CDR2 SQIVND (reference sequence). The CDR3 extends over 15 amino acids. CDR3 amino acids: CASSWAQSSGNTIYF. The CDR3, as DNA: TGTGCCAGTAGTTGGGCCCAAAGCTCTGGAAACACCATATATTTT.

This chain links TRBV24-1 with TRBJ2-3, with 9 positions matching TRBD2. The CDR3 length is 16 residues. Germline CDR1 KGHDR, CDR2 SFDVKD. The V gene end was trimmed by 9 bases and the J gene end by 2 bases; junction bases not matched to a gene: 11. DNA for the CDR3: TGTGCCACCCGAGCGGGGGGTGGTGGGGCCACAGATACGCAGTATTTT. Translation gives CATRAGGGGATDTQYF.